Below are 21 T cell receptor beta chains sequenced from a single sample in a study of a mutant IDH1 vaccine in newly diagnosed glioma (dated by TCRdb to about 2021). The meaning of the sample's time point label: baseline, week 1 (first vaccination visit). The intended sense of this specimen's treatment or condition label: pre-vaccination baseline after standard-of-care therapy. Libraries were prepared through the immunoSEQ multiplex PCR assay. Imported from immuneACCESS, the table was reduced by TCRdb to in-frame sequences with V and J called. These copies leave out some clones; in studies compared against another copy, an unresolved V gene accounts for under half, and the cause of the remainder is not known. This sample gives more than 50,000 clones in total; 70% to 90% of them show up just once. The top ten clonotypes cover 2.9% of the sample. The sample consisted of PBMCs, taken from a glioma patient treated with radiotherapy, temozolomide or both. The receptors come from a man aged 25-45 years with glioma.

The chain is built from TRBV5-6 and TRBJ1-6; D possibly corresponds to TRBD1 (5 bases). The V gene's germline CDR1 is SGHDT and CDR2 YYEEEE. The ends were cut back, 0 bases at V and 10 bases at J, with 17 bases in the middle. The CDR3 contains 16 residues. CDR3 sequence reads: CASSLEGSSGGSPLHF. In DNA form, the CDR3 reads TGTGCCAGCAGCTTGGAGGGCAGCTCGGGGGGGTCACCCCTCCACTTT.

This chain links TRBV2 with TRBJ1-5; TRBD1 matches at 9 bases. Germline CDR1 reads SNHLY; CDR2 reads FYNNEI. The V and J ends lost 6 bases and 3 bases, in that order; junction bases with no gene match: 9. This CDR3 comprises 16 residues. The CDR3 reads CASRDRDREPNQPQHF. The CDR3 coding sequence is TGTGCCAGCAGGGACCGGGACAGGGAACCCAATCAGCCCCAGCATTTT.

The chain links TRBV6-6 to TRBJ1-5; D gene unclear. V gave up 6 bases and J gave up 2 bases, with 14 bases separating them. The CDR3 consists of 15 residues. From germline, CDR1 is MNHNY and CDR2 SVGAGI (reference sequence). The CDR3 reads CASSLNNRGNQPQHF. CDR3 nucleotide sequence: TGTGCCAGCAGCCTCAACAATCGCGGCAATCAGCCCCAGCATTTT.

The V call is TRBV4-1, the J call TRBJ2-3; tentatively, D is TRBD1 (7 bases). Looked up from germline, CDR1 is MGHRA and CDR2 is YSYEKL. CDR3 length equals 18 residues. V dropped 2 bases and J dropped 0 bases, with 18 bases sitting between them. The CDR3 region is CASSQRGLLAASTDTQYF. CDR3 nucleotides: TGCGCCAGCAGCCAAAGGGGGCTTTTAGCGGCAAGCACAGATACGCAGTATTTT.

V gene TRBV6-6 combines with J gene TRBJ1-5; D is ambiguous. This CDR3 contains 14 residues. With 7 bases removed from V and 0 bases from J, the gap between germline ends came to 10 bases. CDR1 MNHNY and CDR2 SVGAGI come from the germline V gene (reference sequence). As DNA, the CDR3 is TGTGCCAGCACGTTCGCGGATAGCAATCAGCCCCAGCATTTT. Its protein is CASTFADSNQPQHF.

This clone was counted once. The chain uses TRBV27 and TRBJ1-3; possible D gene TRBD1, 5 bases. The CDR3 is made up of 15 amino acids. Germline CDR1 reads MNHEY; CDR2 reads SMNVEV (reference sequence). Trimming cost V 4 bases and J 0 bases, with 10 bases left between them. The CDR3: CASSSDSHSGNTIYF. CDR3 nucleotides: TGTGCCAGCAGTTCTGACAGCCACTCTGGAAACACCATATATTTT.

Only one count was recorded for this clone. The gene calls are TRBV6-4 and TRBJ1-2; 12 nucleotides agree with TRBD1. CDR3 length: 15 amino acids. The germline CDR1 and CDR2 sequences are MRHNA and SNTAGT. With 4 bases clipped from V and 6 bases from J, the junction kept 6 bases outside the gene matches. CDR3 amino acids: CASSVGTGGANGYTF. CDR3 DNA: TGTGCCAGCAGTGTGGGGACAGGGGGCGCCAATGGCTACACCTTC.

V and J are TRBV4-2 and TRBJ2-1, with 11 bases fitting TRBD2. CDR3 length: 15 residues. With V trimmed by 1 base and J by 7 bases, 3 bases remained unmatched. Per the germline V gene, CDR1 is LGHNA and CDR2 is YNFKEQ. CDR3 bases: TGTGCCAGCAGCCAAGGGCTAGCGGGGGGAAATGAGCAGTTCTTC. As protein: CASSQGLAGGNEQFF.

This chain connects TRBV7-6 to TRBJ2-7, with 9 bases matching TRBD1. CDR3 length: 15 amino acids. The trim removed 4 bases at V and 2 bases at J, leaving 6 bases unmatched. Germline V gives CDR1 SGHVS, CDR2 FNYEAQ. The CDR3 reads CASSSRTGAPYEQYF. CDR3 nucleotides: TGTGCCAGCAGCTCTAGGACAGGGGCCCCCTACGAGCAGTACTTC. The entire variable domain, with the rest obtained from reference TRBV7-6 and TRBJ2-7, is as follows: GAGVSQSPRYKVTKRGQDVALRCDPISGHVSLYWYRQALGQGPEFLTYFNYEAQQDKSGLPNDRFSAERPEGSISTLTIQRTEQRDSAMYRCASSSRTGAPYEQYFGPGTRLTVT.

The rearrangement joins TRBV5-6 to TRBJ2-5; no clear D. Germline V gives CDR1 SGHDT, CDR2 YYEEEE. This CDR3 has 13 residues. V was shortened by 2 bases and J by 1 base, with 6 bases between the two germline ends. The CDR3 region has the DNA TGTGCCAGCAGCTTCTCACCCCAAGAGACCCAGTACTTC. Protein product: CASSFSPQETQYF.

This clone was counted a few times. The chain links TRBV14 to TRBJ1-4; 8 bases align to TRBD1. With V trimmed by 3 bases and J by 0 bases, 9 bases remained unmatched. Germline CDR1 reads SGHDN; CDR2 reads FVKESK. This CDR3 has 18 residues. The CDR3 spells CASSHYPGGFATNEKLFF. The CDR3 DNA reads as TGTGCCAGCAGCCATTATCCAGGGGGCTTTGCAACTAATGAAAAACTGTTTTTT.

This clone has more than one count but fewer than ten. The same CDR3 is also encoded by other DNA sequences in this sample. The CDR3 sequence: CASSPLGVNTEAFF. DNA for the CDR3: TGTGCCAGCTCACCACTGGGGGTGAACACTGAAGCTTTCTTT. The chain combines TRBV18 with TRBJ1-1; possible D gene TRBD1, 5 bases. This CDR3 region has 14 residues. CDR1 and CDR2 (germline): KGHSH, LQKENI. Trimming took off 1 base at V and 0 bases at J, with 6 bases between the two ends.

In its sample, this clone was seen a few times. V is TRBV25-1 and J is TRBJ1-5; 9 nucleotides align to TRBD1. The CDR3 covers 13 residues. The V and J ends lost 4 bases and 9 bases, in that order; junction bases with no gene match: 4. Germline V CDR1 and CDR2: MGHDK, SYGVNS. The CDR3: CASSGGQGLPQHF. The CDR3 nucleotides read TGTGCCAGCAGTGGAGGACAGGGGTTGCCCCAGCATTTT. Supplemented by reference TRBV25-1 and TRBJ1-5, the full variable domain reads EADIYQTPRYLVIGTGKKITLECSQTMGHDKMYWYQQDPGMELHLIHYSYGVNSTEKGDLSSESTVSRIRTEHFPLTLESARPSHTSQYLCASSGGQGLPQHFGDGTRLSIL.

The chain uses TRBV14 and TRBJ2-5, with D possibly TRBD2 on 5 matching bases. The CDR3 is 14 amino acids. The V gene's germline CDR1 is SGHDN and CDR2 FVKESK. Trimming took off 0 bases at V and 5 bases at J, with 10 bases between the two ends. CDR3 region: CASSQDPRGETQYF. The CDR3 DNA reads as TGTGCCAGCAGCCAAGACCCCCGAGGGGAGACCCAGTACTTC.

V and J are TRBV10-2 and TRBJ1-5; D is ambiguous. CDR1 WSHSY and CDR2 SAAADI come from the germline V gene. This CDR3 spans 14 amino acids. Trimming pared 2 bases from V and 7 bases from J, leaving 12 bases between. DNA for the CDR3: TGCGCCAGCAGTGAGCCGGGAACTGACCAGCCCCAGCATTTT. Its translation: CASSEPGTDQPQHF.

The count of this clone is one. The chain employs TRBV5-1 and TRBJ1-5; D unclear. Trimming stripped 4 bases from V and 0 bases from J, with 11 bases between. Germline CDR1 is SGHRS and CDR2 is YFSETQ. This CDR3 spans 15 amino acids. CDR3 bases: TGCGCCAGCAGCCGCGGCACGGATAGCAATCAGCCCCAGCATTTT. Its protein product is CASSRGTDSNQPQHF. Full variable domain (rest looked up from reference TRBV5-1 and TRBJ1-5): KAGVTQTPRYLIKTRGQQVTLSCSPISGHRSVSWYQQTPGQGLQFLFEYFSETQRNKGNFPGRFSGRQFSNSRSEMNVSTLELGDSALYLCASSRGTDSNQPQHFGDGTRLSIL.

This chain connects TRBV19 to TRBJ1-2, with D possibly matching TRBD1 (5 bases). Germline CDR1 and CDR2: LNHDA and SQIVND (reference sequence). CDR3 length equals 12 residues. V was shortened by 5 bases and J by 7 bases, with 11 bases between the two germline ends. CDR3 nucleotide sequence: TGTGCCAGTAGTCCCCTTCAGGGTGGCTACACCTTC. Residues: CASSPLQGGYTF.

The chain employs TRBV5-6 and TRBJ2-7; 9 bases fit TRBD1. Germline values: CDR1 SGHDT, CDR2 YYEEEE. The CDR3 is 14 residues long. J was trimmed by 3 bases and V by 4 bases; bases with no gene match: 5. The CDR3 reads CASSLGQGYYEQYF. The CDR3 DNA reads TGTGCCAGCAGCCTGGGACAGGGTTACTACGAGCAGTACTTC.

With respect to this clone: Other DNA sequences in this sample translate to the same CDR3. V is TRBV5-1 and J is TRBJ1-2, with D perhaps matching TRBD1 (5 bases). CDR1 and CDR2 from the germline V gene are SGHRS and YFSETQ. V lost 0 bases and J lost 2, with 8 bases in between. The CDR3 totals 14 residues. In DNA form, the CDR3 reads TGCGCCAGCAGCTTGGAGTCAGGGAACTATGGCTACACCTTC. This codes for CASSLESGNYGYTF.

CDR3 coding DNA: TGTGCCAGCAGCTCATGGGGGACACTCATGGGACATGGCTACACCTTC. As protein: CASSSWGTLMGHGYTF. The V and J genes are TRBV7-9 and TRBJ1-2, with a possible D match to TRBD1 (6 bases). Germline lookup yields CDR1 SEHNR and CDR2 FQNEAQ (reference sequence). Trimming shortened V by 4 bases and J by 6 bases, and 21 bases separated the two germline ends. The CDR3 has 16 amino acids.

The chain joins TRBV4-2 to TRBJ2-6, with 7 bases identical to TRBD1. Germline loops: CDR1 LGHNA, CDR2 YNFKEQ. V was clipped by 0 bases and J by 11 bases; unmatched bases: 10. CDR3 size: 16 residues. The CDR3 loop reads CASSQDRQGSRYVLTF. The CDR3 DNA is TGTGCCAGCAGCCAAGATCGACAGGGAAGTAGGTACGTCCTGACTTTC.